These 2 T cell receptor beta chains were sequenced from one sample in a study of shared clonotypes between healthy human individuals. Here immunoSEQ multiplex PCR was the method, and the copy in TCRdb shows in-frame clones only, minus some. The profile shows over 1.4 million clones, more than 95% of them singletons. Sequenced: naive CD4+ T cells sorted from blood. Subset: CD45RA+ positively selected. All receptors derive from a man aged 25 to 40 in good health.

The chain combines TRBV6-6 with TRBJ2-5; maybe TRBD2 (5 bases). There are 14 residues in the CDR3. Germline assignment: CDR1 MNHNY and CDR2 SVGAGI (reference sequence). The V end was cut by 7 bases, the J end by 2 bases, with 14 bases between. This CDR3 is CASTQRGFQETQYF. The CDR3 nucleotides read TGTGCCAGCACTCAACGGGGATTTCAAGAGACCCAGTACTTC.

The chain employs TRBV27 and TRBJ1-5, with 7 bases that match TRBD1. The CDR3 runs to 16 residues. CDR1 and CDR2 (germline): MNHEY, SMNVEV (reference sequence). The V and J ends lost 5 bases and 5 bases, in that order; junction bases with no gene match: 12. The CDR3 here is CASSPWTGLGDQPQHF. CDR3 bases: TGTGCCAGCAGTCCGTGGACAGGCCTAGGCGATCAGCCCCAGCATTTT.